This T cell receptor beta chain was found in a study of OX40 agonist ivuxolimab in advanced cancers. Turning to the study itself: Patients received intravenous ivuxolimab every 2 weeks at 0.01 to 10 mg/kg. Partial response was recorded in three patients: one hepatocellular carcinoma and two cutaneous melanoma cases.

As to this clone: No antigen is known for it.

The assay was immunoSEQ multiplex PCR, and TCRdb's table has in-frame clones only and misses some. The data contain approximately 30,000 clones, around nine tenths of them seen just once; the ten biggest clones take up 0.9% to 0.95%. Study observations and caveats: More expanded clones were seen, on average, in CD8+ T cells than in CD4+. Clones of CD4+ and CD8+ blood T cells grew by week 6 at doses of 0.1 to 3.0 mg/kg.

Germline V lookup: CDR1 SGHNT, CDR2 YENEEA. This CDR3 is built from 12 residues. After removal of 5 bases from V and 9 bases from J, the junction contained 3 bases not matched to a gene. Source: CD4+ or CD8+ T cells sorted from blood, taken in a trial of the OX40 agonist ivuxolimab. The chain joins TRBV11-3 to TRBJ2-1; 8 nucleotides match TRBD1. This clonotype was obtained from an adult with an advanced solid tumor such as melanoma, head and neck, liver or kidney cancer. For the CDR3, the DNA is TGTGCCAGCAGCCGAACAGGGGGTGAGCAGTTCTTC. Its translation: CASSRTGGEQFF.